The 3 T cell receptor beta chains given below trace back to one sample, sequenced in a study of T cells in Graves' hyperthyroidism and ophthalmopathy. Amplified TCR beta CDR3 regions derived from RNA transcripts. First-round RT-PCR targeting the TCR CDR3 was performed with the HTBI primer set. TCRdb reprocessed the multiplex PCR reads via MiXCR and lists one record per CDR3 protein. Found here are around 250,000 distinct CDR3 sequences, approximately 23% of them singletons; the top ten hold roughly a third. Sequencing was carried out using blood. The receptor set was obtained from a woman in her forties with Graves' ophthalmopathy.

This clonotype was seen many times. This sequence joins TRBV2 and TRBJ2-7, with 10 bases aligning to TRBD1. V trimming: 4 bases; J trimming: 6 bases; junction bases outside the gene matches: 6. The germline CDR1 and CDR2 sequences are SNHLY and FYNNEI. The CDR3 is made up of 14 amino acids. CDR3 coding DNA: TGTGCCAGCAGTGCGGGACAGGGGTATTCCGAGCAGTACTTC. It yields the protein CASSAGQGYSEQYF.

This clonotype has at least ten counts. The chain uses TRBV6-5 and TRBJ2-7, with D uncertain. CDR1 and CDR2 (germline): MNHEY, SVGAGI. Trimming took 11 bases from V and 5 from J, leaving 19 bases between them. This CDR3 is 13 amino acids long. This CDR3 is CAGGRVLSDEQYF. The CDR3 region has the DNA TGTGCCGGCGGCCGGGTCTTAAGCGACGAGCAGTACTTC.

V and J are TRBV3-1 and TRBJ1-1; D not resolved. The CDR3 is made up of 14 amino acids. V was shortened by 4 bases and J by 1 base, with 10 bases between the two germline ends. From germline, CDR1 is LGHDT and CDR2 YNNKEL (reference sequence). In nucleotides, the CDR3 is TGTGCCAGCAGCCTCTCTCCAGCGAACACTGAAGCTTTCTTT. Encoded protein: CASSLSPANTEAFF. Full variable domain (remainder filled in from reference TRBV3-1 and TRBJ1-1): DTAVSQTPKYLVTQMGNDKSIKCEQNLGHDTMYWYKQDSKKFLKIMFSYNNKELIINETVPNRFSPKSPDKAHLNLHINSLELGDSAVYFCASSLSPANTEAFFGQGTRLTVV.